This record concerns one T cell receptor (beta chain) sequence. Generated by immunoSEQ multiplex PCR, the TCRdb table keeps only in-frame clones and is missing some. Of about 130,000 clones in the sample, approximately 92% are singletons; the top ten hold 2% to 2.5%. Germline V lookup: CDR1 MNHEY, CDR2 SMNVEV (reference sequence). With 2 bases clipped from V and 7 bases from J, the junction kept 9 bases outside the gene matches. The CDR3 is 16 amino acids. This sample is drawn from a study of control samples from healthy donors and cancer patients. The chain has TRBV27 and TRBJ2-1; TRBD1 agrees at 9 bases. The material sequenced was blood. The sequence derives from a woman between 50 and 59 years old in good health. The DNA of the CDR3 is TGTGCCAGCAGTTTAATACAGGGGGCTATCAAAAATGAGCAGTTCTTC. It codes for CASSLIQGAIKNEQFF.